This is a list of T cell receptor beta chains from one sample in a study of blood T cell repertoires in COVID-19. TCRdb keeps only in-frame clones here, not all; method: immunoSEQ multiplex PCR. This table has around 130,000 clones, approximately 83% appearing once. The sequencing input was peripheral blood. The receptor source for this set is a woman aged 45-59 years with acute or convalescent COVID-19. Both conserved end residues are part of each CDR3. Fields, in order: D gene, V gene, J gene, clone size, CDR3 DNA, CDR3 protein. A D gene is named only where the DNA matches it firmly. The size field is filled for only some rows; it gives once, few, many or a size class.

D: NA
V: TRBV30
J: TRBJ2-2
size: once
DNA: TGTGCCTGGAGTGTATTTTTGACCGGGGGATACACCGGGGAGCTGTTTTTT
CDR3: CAWSVFLTGGYTGELFF

D: TRBD1
V: TRBV19
J: TRBJ1-2
size: NA
DNA: TGTGCCAGTAGTACGAAGACAGGGGGCAGGGACTATGGCTACACCTTC
CDR3: CASSTKTGGRDYGYTF

D: TRBD1
V: TRBV4-1
J: TRBJ1-5
size: once
DNA: TGCGCCAGCAGCCAAGACTGGACAGGGTATCAGCCCCAGCATTTT
CDR3: CASSQDWTGYQPQHF

D: TRBD1
V: TRBV10-3
J: TRBJ1-2
size: NA
DNA: TGTGCCATCAGTGAGAGTGGGGACAGGTTAGGGGGCTACACCTTC
CDR3: CAISESGDRLGGYTF

D: NA
V: TRBV5-8
J: TRBJ1-2
size: NA
DNA: TGTGCCAGCAGCTTAGGCGGACAAACCAACTATGGCTACACCTTC
CDR3: CASSLGGQTNYGYTF

D: NA
V: TRBV4-1
J: TRBJ1-1
size: once
DNA: TGCGCCAGCAGCCAAGATCTTGGCAGGGGGAACACTGAAGCTTTCTTT
CDR3: CASSQDLGRGNTEAFF

D: TRBD1
V: TRBV19
J: TRBJ1-5
size: NA
DNA: TGTGCCAGTAGTACGGAAAGGACAGGGGCCCAGCCCCAGCATTTT
CDR3: CASSTERTGAQPQHF

D: NA
V: TRBV27
J: TRBJ1-4
size: NA
DNA: TGTGCCAGCAGTTTAGTCTCTGATGAAAAACTGTTTTTT
CDR3: CASSLVSDEKLFF

D: NA
V: TRBV5-5
J: TRBJ2-3
size: NA
DNA: TGTGCCAGCAGCTGGGGGGAGGATACGCAGTATTTT
CDR3: CASSWGEDTQYF

D: TRBD1
V: TRBV7-6
J: TRBJ2-2
size: NA
DNA: TGTGCCAGCAGTCCCGGGGACAGGGTTAACACCGGGGAGCTGTTTTTT
CDR3: CASSPGDRVNTGELFF

D: TRBD1
V: TRBV3-1/TRBV3-2
J: TRBJ2-3
size: NA
DNA: TGTGCCAGCAGCCAATTAGGGGGCGCAGATACGCAGTATTTT
CDR3: CASSQLGGADTQYF

D: TRBD1
V: TRBV15
J: TRBJ1-6
size: once
DNA: TGTGCCACCAGCAAGGGGGAGGGACAGGGACGTTCACCCCTCCACTTT
CDR3: CATSKGEGQGRSPLHF

D: NA
V: TRBV27
J: TRBJ1-2
size: NA
DNA: TGTGCCAGCAGTTATGGAGGGGGGGATGGCTACACCTTC
CDR3: CASSYGGGDGYTF

D: NA
V: TRBV27
J: TRBJ1-2
size: NA
DNA: TGTGCCAGCAGTTTTACCCAGGGCGTGGGTGGCTACACCTTC
CDR3: CASSFTQGVGGYTF

D: NA
V: TRBV4-1
J: TRBJ1-1
size: NA
DNA: TGCGCCAGCAGCCTGGACAGCCTGAACACTGAAGCTTTCTTT
CDR3: CASSLDSLNTEAFF

D: NA
V: TRBV11-2
J: TRBJ1-1
size: NA
DNA: TGTGCCAGCAGCTTAAGCGGGGGGCCGGGGACTGAAGCTTTCTTT
CDR3: CASSLSGGPGTEAFF

D: TRBD1
V: TRBV6-5
J: TRBJ1-5
size: NA
DNA: TGTGCCAGCAGAGATATACAGGGGAGCAATCAGCCCCAGCATTTT
CDR3: CASRDIQGSNQPQHF

D: TRBD1
V: TRBV30
J: TRBJ2-7
size: NA
DNA: TGTGCCCTAGAGGGGGACAGGAGCTACGAGCAGTACTTC
CDR3: CALEGDRSYEQYF

D: TRBD1
V: TRBV2
J: TRBJ1-5
size: NA
DNA: TGTGCCAGCAGCGTTTCGCAAGGGGGCTCACGGGATCAGCCCCAGCATTTT
CDR3: CASSVSQGGSRDQPQHF

D: NA
V: TRBV27
J: TRBJ1-1
size: NA
DNA: TGTGCCAGCAGTTCCCCAATGCCGGGAGGGGGTGAAGCTTTCTTT
CDR3: CASSSPMPGGGEAFF

D: NA
V: TRBV2
J: TRBJ1-1
size: NA
DNA: TGTGCCAGCAGTGAAGCGCGCAGGGGCTGGGACACTGAAGCTTTCTTT
CDR3: CASSEARRGWDTEAFF

D: NA
V: TRBV4-2
J: TRBJ1-1
size: once
DNA: TGTGCCAGCAGCCCCACTTCTCGACAGCTTAACACTGAAGCTTTCTTT
CDR3: CASSPTSRQLNTEAFF

D: NA
V: TRBV5-1
J: TRBJ1-3
size: NA
DNA: TGCGCCAGCAGCTGGACGTGGGGGGGTGGAAACACCATATATTTT
CDR3: CASSWTWGGGNTIYF

D: NA
V: TRBV6-1
J: TRBJ1-5
size: once
DNA: TGTGCCAGCAGTGTGGTTTGGGAGAATAGCAATCAGCCCCAGCATTTT
CDR3: CASSVVWENSNQPQHF

D: TRBD1
V: TRBV2
J: TRBJ1-5
size: few
DNA: TGTGCCAGCAATCAGGGGGGTAGCAATCAGCCCCAGCATTTT
CDR3: CASNQGGSNQPQHF

D: TRBD2
V: TRBV7-2
J: TRBJ2-3
size: NA
DNA: TGTGCCAGCAGCTTATACGGCGGGGGAAACACAGATACGCAGTATTTT
CDR3: CASSLYGGGNTDTQYF

D: NA
V: TRBV5-1
J: TRBJ1-3
size: NA
DNA: TGCGCCAGCAGCTTGGGAGGCGGGGGTTCTGGAAACACCATATATTTT
CDR3: CASSLGGGGSGNTIYF

D: TRBD1
V: TRBV19
J: TRBJ1-4
size: few
DNA: TGTGCCAGTAATCCAGGGGGAGGAGAAAAACTGTTTTTT
CDR3: CASNPGGGEKLFF